These 25 T cell receptor beta chains came from one sample sequenced in a study of blood T cell repertoires in COVID-19. Repertoires were generated with immunoSEQ multiplex PCR, while TCRdb's copy carries only in-frame clones and drops some. The sample lists about 410,000 clones, about nine tenths occurring once. Material: peripheral blood. All receptors derive from a woman in her 30s with active or convalescent COVID-19.

The chain couples TRBV11-2 to TRBJ2-3; 9 bases match TRBD2. Per germline, CDR1 SGHAT and CDR2 FQNNGV. V dropped 5 bases and J dropped 2; count of bases not matched to a gene: 11. The CDR3 spans 17 residues. For the CDR3, the DNA is TGTGCCAGCAGCACGGACCAGACTAGCGGAATCACAGATACGCAGTATTTT. Translation: CASSTDQTSGITDTQYF.

The chain couples TRBV28 to TRBJ2-7, with D perhaps TRBD1 (6 bases). The CDR3 is made up of 15 amino acids. The germline CDR1 and CDR2 sequences are MDHEN and SYDVKM. Trimming took 5 bases from V and 5 from J, leaving 19 bases between them. The CDR3 DNA reads as TGTGCCAGCAGTCCCCCCGGGCAGGGGTCTCACGAGCAGTACTTC. Its translation is CASSPPGQGSHEQYF.

The chain employs TRBV2 and TRBJ2-2; possibly TRBD1 for D (6 bases). CDR1 SNHLY and CDR2 FYNNEI come from the germline V gene. CDR3 length: 15 amino acids. V shed 4 bases and J shed 6 bases, with 15 bases lying between them. In DNA, the CDR3 is TGTGCCAGCAGTGCCCCGTTGGGGGCCCCCGGGGAGCTGTTTTTT. Encoded protein: CASSAPLGAPGELFF.

V is TRBV24-1 and J is TRBJ2-1; 7 bases map to TRBD1. J was trimmed by 4 bases and V by 9 bases; bases with no gene match: 5. CDR1 is KGHDR, CDR2 SFDVKD, per germline. The length of the CDR3 is 13 residues. CDR3 sequence: CATGTVNYNEQFF. The CDR3 DNA reads TGTGCCACCGGGACAGTAAATTACAATGAGCAGTTCTTC.

This sequence joins TRBV5-1 and TRBJ2-5, with TRBD2 identical over 11 bases. V shed 2 bases, J shed 4 bases, and the junction held 10 bases outside the gene matches. The CDR3 extends over 17 amino acids. Germline values: CDR1 SGHRS, CDR2 YFSETQ. This CDR3 is CASSLGTSGAGGETQYF. The CDR3 DNA follows: TGCGCCAGCAGCTTAGGGACTAGCGGAGCCGGCGGAGAGACCCAGTACTTC.

The chain uses TRBV19 and TRBJ1-5; 9 positions agree with TRBD1. The CDR3 extends over 17 amino acids. The germline gives CDR1 LNHDA, CDR2 SQIVND (reference sequence). Unmatched junction bases numbered 9, after V lost 4 bases and J lost 2 bases. DNA of the CDR3: TGTGCCAGTAGTACCCGGACAGGGGACCCGGGCAATCAGCCCCAGCATTTT. Translated: CASSTRTGDPGNQPQHF.

On this clone itself: An end of the junction differs from the germline gene, which may be a read error. V usage is TRBV5-4 and J usage is TRBJ1-6; TRBD1 matches at 12 bases. The CDR3 sequence is 15 residues long. Germline assignment: CDR1 SGHNT and CDR2 YYREEE (reference sequence). The CDR3 DNA sequence: TGTGCCAGCAGATTGGGACAGGGGGCAAATTCACCCCTCCACTTT. It specifies CASRLGQGANSPLHF.

V usage is TRBV7-9 and J usage is TRBJ1-1; TRBD1 aligns across 8 bases. Trimming cost V 4 bases and J 4 bases; bases outside gene matches: 8. Germline CDR1 is SEHNR and CDR2 is FQNEAQ (reference sequence). This CDR3 contains 15 residues. In DNA form, the CDR3 reads TGTGCCAGCAGCTCTCCCGACGGGACAGGCACTGAAGCTTTCTTT. It translates to CASSSPDGTGTEAFF.

This sequence joins TRBV4-2 and TRBJ2-7, with D possibly TRBD1 on 6 matching bases. Per the germline V gene, CDR1 is LGHNA and CDR2 is YNFKEQ. The CDR3 extends over 14 amino acids. Trimming removed 4 bases at V and 4 bases at J, with 14 bases between. The CDR3 DNA reads TGTGCCAGCAGCCCGGAGACAGGATTGTACGAGCAGTACTTC. This gives the protein CASSPETGLYEQYF.

The rearrangement links TRBV18 to TRBJ2-2; 11 nucleotides agree with TRBD1. There are 16 residues in the CDR3. V shed 4 bases, J shed 12 bases, and the junction held 13 bases outside the gene matches. The V gene's germline CDR1 is KGHSH and CDR2 LQKENI. The CDR3: CASSRDGTGGYSKLFF. The CDR3 region has the DNA TGTGCCAGCTCACGAGACGGGACAGGGGGATATTCAAAGCTGTTTTTT.

CDR3: CASSSQGVNEKLFF. In DNA, the CDR3 is TGCGCCAGCAGCTCACAGGGTGTTAATGAAAAACTGTTTTTT. The chain recombines TRBV5-1 with TRBJ1-4; D is perhaps TRBD1 (6 bases). This CDR3 has 14 amino acids. Per the germline V gene, CDR1 is SGHRS and CDR2 is YFSETQ. The V gene lost 3 bases and the J gene lost 4 bases, with 10 bases spanning the gap. Using reference TRBV5-1 and TRBJ1-4 for the parts outside the CDR3, the full variable domain is KAGVTQTPRYLIKTRGQQVTLSCSPISGHRSVSWYQQTPGQGLQFLFEYFSETQRNKGNFPGRFSGRQFSNSRSEMNVSTLELGDSALYLCASSSQGVNEKLFFGSGTQLSVL.

The chain joins TRBV24-1 to TRBJ1-5; TRBD1 might be the D (6 bases). V lost 5 bases to trimming and J lost 4 bases, with 11 bases between them. The germline gives CDR1 KGHDR, CDR2 SFDVKD. The CDR3 covers 14 residues. This CDR3 reads CATSARGINQPQHF. CDR3 bases: TGTGCCACCAGTGCCAGGGGTATTAATCAGCCCCAGCATTTT.

This clone has only a few counts. The V call is TRBV9, the J call TRBJ1-1, with unresolved D. Trimming shortened V by 3 bases and J by 5 bases, and 11 bases separated the two germline ends. Per germline, CDR1 SGDLS and CDR2 YYNGEE. There are 13 residues in the CDR3. This chain's CDR3 is CASSALPGTEAFF. The CDR3 DNA is TGTGCCAGCAGCGCCCTCCCCGGGACTGAAGCTTTCTTT.

The V call is TRBV19, the J call TRBJ1-1, with 10 bases lining up with TRBD1. The ends lost 3 bases at V and 1 base at J; junction bases unmatched: 5. Germline CDR1 reads LNHDA; CDR2 reads SQIVND (reference sequence). The CDR3 consists of 16 residues. The CDR3 spells CASSMGQGLGNTEAFF. In nucleotides, the CDR3 is TGTGCCAGTAGTATGGGACAGGGGCTAGGGAACACTGAAGCTTTCTTT.

The V and J genes are TRBV25-1 and TRBJ1-1; possible D gene TRBD1, 5 bases. Germline values: CDR1 MGHDK, CDR2 SYGVNS. The CDR3 loop spans 15 amino acids. V lost 0 bases to trimming and J lost 1 base, with 9 bases between them. In DNA, the CDR3 is TGTGCCAGCAGTGAATATCGGGGGTCGAACACTGAAGCTTTCTTT. It is translated as CASSEYRGSNTEAFF.

The count of this clone is one. Relative to the germline gene, one junction end is altered; a read error may explain this. This chain uses TRBV7-9 with TRBJ1-3; tentative D call: TRBD1 (6 bases). Looked up from germline, CDR1 is SEHNR and CDR2 is FQNEAQ (reference sequence). The CDR3 is 13 residues long. CDR3 in amino acids: CASSLAAQGRAHF. The CDR3 DNA reads TGTGCCAGCAGCTTAGCGGCTCAGGGGAGGGCACATTTT.

The J gene is TRBJ2-5, the V gene TRBV30; D might be TRBD2 (5 bases). V lost 6 bases and J 2 bases, leaving 10 bases between the germline ends. CDR1 is GTSNPN and CDR2 is SVGIG in the germline V gene (reference sequence). The CDR3 contains 12 residues. The CDR3 loop is CACSSSQETQYF. The CDR3 coding sequence is TGTGCCTGCTCTAGCAGTCAAGAGACCCAGTACTTC.

The gene calls are TRBV4-1 and TRBJ2-1; D call uncertain. Trimming cost V 3 bases and J 0 bases, with 12 bases left between them. The germline V gene has CDR1 MGHRA and CDR2 YSYEKL. The CDR3 covers 16 residues. The DNA of the CDR3 is TGCGCCAGCAGCCACCAAGCGTCGAGCTCCTACAATGAGCAGTTCTTC. Translating it yields CASSHQASSSYNEQFF.

The genes are TRBV5-6 and TRBJ1-1; maybe TRBD1 (6 bases). There are 15 residues in the CDR3. In germline, CDR1 is SGHDT, CDR2 YYEEEE. V was cut by 1 base and J by 5 bases, with 15 bases left in between. The CDR3 sequence: CASSLSLGGGTEAFF. The DNA for the CDR3 is TGTGCCAGCAGCTTGTCATTGGGAGGGGGAACTGAAGCTTTCTTT.

V usage is TRBV3-1 (or the pseudogene TRBV3-2) and J usage is TRBJ1-4; no definite D call. Trimming cost V 0 bases and J 0 bases, with 8 bases left between them. Germline assignment: CDR1 LGHDT and CDR2 YNNKEL (reference sequence). The CDR3 contains 16 residues. The CDR3 DNA sequence: TGTGCCAGCAGCCAAGAACCCCGGGCAACTAATGAAAAACTGTTTTTT. Translating it yields CASSQEPRATNEKLFF.

The V call is TRBV18, the J call TRBJ1-6; D unclear. This CDR3 has 13 residues. The V gene lost 3 bases and the J gene lost 7 bases, with 7 bases spanning the gap. CDR1 is KGHSH and CDR2 is LQKENI in the germline V gene. CDR3 DNA sequence: TGTGCCAGCTCACCGATGAGGAATTCACCCCTCCACTTT. It yields the protein CASSPMRNSPLHF. Combining the CDR3 with reference TRBV18 and TRBJ1-6 gives the whole variable domain NAGVMQNPRHLVRRRGQEARLRCSPMKGHSHVYWYRQLPEEGLKFMVYLQKENIIDESGMPKERFSAEFPKEGPSILRIQQVVRGDSAAYFCASSPMRNSPLHFGNGTRLTVT.

The V gene is TRBV2, the J gene TRBJ2-2; D may be TRBD2 (6 bases). The CDR3 consists of 14 residues. CDR1 SNHLY and CDR2 FYNNEI come from the germline V gene. V gave up 6 bases and J gave up 1 base, with 9 bases separating them. CDR3 residues: CASSASENTGELFF. The CDR3 DNA reads TGTGCCAGCAGCGCTAGCGAGAACACCGGGGAGCTGTTTTTT.

The J gene is TRBJ1-5, the V gene TRBV4-1; D might be TRBD1 (6 bases). Germline V CDR1 and CDR2: MGHRA, YSYEKL. Trimming pared 4 bases from V and 5 bases from J, leaving 21 bases between. The CDR3 loop spans 17 amino acids. The CDR3 sequence is CASSRSQGQGGYQPQHF. The CDR3 nucleotides read TGCGCCAGCAGCCGGAGCCAGGGACAAGGCGGTTATCAGCCCCAGCATTTT.

The V gene is TRBV11-2, the J gene TRBJ1-6; D is ambiguous. V lost 3 bases to trimming and J lost 6 bases, with 15 bases between them. CDR1 SGHAT and CDR2 FQNNGV come from the germline V gene. The CDR3 loop spans 16 amino acids. The CDR3 protein is CASSFRPDTSNSPLHF. The CDR3 coding sequence is TGTGCCAGCAGCTTTCGCCCCGACACAAGTAATTCACCCCTCCACTTT.

The chain joins TRBV4-1 to TRBJ2-3; 10 bases match TRBD1. Trimming took 3 bases from V and 5 from J; bases not matched to a gene: 8. Germline CDR1 reads MGHRA; CDR2 reads YSYEKL. There are 16 residues in the CDR3. The DNA for the CDR3 is TGCGCCAGCAGCCACCAGACAGGGGGCTTGGGAGATACGCAGTATTTT. This encodes CASSHQTGGLGDTQYF.